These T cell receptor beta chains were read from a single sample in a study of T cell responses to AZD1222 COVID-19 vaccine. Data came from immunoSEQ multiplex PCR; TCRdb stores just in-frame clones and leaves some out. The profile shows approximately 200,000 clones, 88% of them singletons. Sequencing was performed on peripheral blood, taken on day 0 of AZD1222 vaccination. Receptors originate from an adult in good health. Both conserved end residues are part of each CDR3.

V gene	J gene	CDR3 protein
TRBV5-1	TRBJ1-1	CASSEGRGLAEAFF
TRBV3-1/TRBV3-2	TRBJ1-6	CASSQRQQEKHSPLHF
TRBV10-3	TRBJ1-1	CAISPGQLNTEAFF
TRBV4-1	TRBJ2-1	CASSQWTGGLNEQFF
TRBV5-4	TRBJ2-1	CASSTGTGGYNEQFF
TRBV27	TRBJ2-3	CASLPGAGPYSTDTQYF
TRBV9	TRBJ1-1	CASSAGPLTEAFF
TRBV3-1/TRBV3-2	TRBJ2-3	CASSRPGQGITQYF
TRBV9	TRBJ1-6	CASSGRERDLVSPLHF
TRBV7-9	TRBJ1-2	CASSIGQGSTYGYTF
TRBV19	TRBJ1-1	CASRSPGTEAFF
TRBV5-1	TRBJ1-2	CASSLDTLGYGYTF
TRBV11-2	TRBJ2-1	CASSLAYNEQFF
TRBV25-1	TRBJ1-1	CASRDRENTEAFF
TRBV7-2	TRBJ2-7	CASSSRLAGGYEQYF
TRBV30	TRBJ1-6	CAWETGGFSPLHF
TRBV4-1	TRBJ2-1	CASAGATYNEQFF
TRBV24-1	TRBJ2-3	CATSDFTQGAPTDTQYF
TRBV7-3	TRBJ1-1	CASSLTSRTEAFF
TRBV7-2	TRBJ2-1	CASSWGQDYNEQFF
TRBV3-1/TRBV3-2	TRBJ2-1	CASSQDLPLAGNNEQFF
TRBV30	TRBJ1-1	CAWKGALNTEAFF
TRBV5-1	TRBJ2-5	CASSLAGAFQETQYF
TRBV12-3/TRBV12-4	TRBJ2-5	CASSPHQETQYF
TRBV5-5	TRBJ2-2	CASGKGVGTGELFF
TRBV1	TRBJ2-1	CTSSQDTSGGAVGEQFF
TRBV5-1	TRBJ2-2	CASSSGVETGELFF
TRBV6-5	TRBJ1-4	CASVDRSNEKLFF
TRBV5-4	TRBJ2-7	CASSSRQGAYEQYF
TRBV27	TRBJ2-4	CASSLGAPTGPYKNIQYF
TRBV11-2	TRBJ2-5	CASSRDRAETQYF
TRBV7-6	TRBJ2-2	CASSLDFRNTGELFF
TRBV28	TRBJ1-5	CASYAGNQPQHF
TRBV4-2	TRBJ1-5	CASSQVRDTNQPQHF
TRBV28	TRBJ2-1	CASSHRAQRSDNEQFF
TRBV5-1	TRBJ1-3	CASSLPANSGNTIYF
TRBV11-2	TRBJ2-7	CASSLRQGVYYEQYF
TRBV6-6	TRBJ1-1	CASNGHTTTEAFF
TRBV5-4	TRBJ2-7	CASSLGLAAKSGIYEQYF
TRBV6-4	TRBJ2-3	CASSESIGLDTQYF
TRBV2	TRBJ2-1	CASIGGIAYNEQFF
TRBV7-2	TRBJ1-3	CASSLDFGTRSGNTIYF
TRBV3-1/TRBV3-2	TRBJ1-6	CASSQQDRDNSPLHF
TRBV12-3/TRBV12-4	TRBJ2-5	CASRGANEETQYF
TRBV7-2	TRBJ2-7	CASSALAGYEQYF
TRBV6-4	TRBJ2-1	CASSPTSGGADEQFF
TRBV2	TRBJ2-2	CASSEGRAGELFF
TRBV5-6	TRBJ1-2	CASSRVGGAFGYTF
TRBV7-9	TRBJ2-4	CASSLARGDLAKNIQYF
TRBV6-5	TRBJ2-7	CASSSPGTSEYEQYF
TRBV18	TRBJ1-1	CASSPRGTGITEAFF
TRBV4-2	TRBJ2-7	CASSQKKGVSGGPLNYEQYF
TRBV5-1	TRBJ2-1	CASSLDTRIYNEQFF
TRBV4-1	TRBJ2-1	CASSRGTGVYYNEQFF
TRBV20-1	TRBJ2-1	CSARDSNEQFF